This entry is about one T cell receptor beta chain. Its antigen remains unknown. The authors ran a second PCR of about 6 to 11 cycles using a sample-barcoded 5' primer and a J-beta primer mix. TCRdb re-derived calls from the 5' RACE reads in MiXCR, one entry per CDR3 protein. The sample consists of 1.5 million to 1.9 million distinct CDR3 sequences, approximately 39% of them appearing once. The data are from a study of blood T cells in healthy people across ages. Regarding the study as a whole: Across the age range, TCR beta diversity per million T cells fell in a roughly linear way. Whereas aged donors had fewer naive CD4+ cells, long-lived donors had more of them and higher diversity. The authors considered diversity estimates from one million T cells to be underestimates.

The donors, aged about 6 to 100, were healthy Caucasians from Russia. Sequencing input: blood. The source of this sequence is a young woman in good health.

CDR3 residues: CASSFSLSAEAFF. As DNA, the CDR3 is TGTGCCAGCAGCTTCTCCCTAAGCGCTGAAGCTTTCTTT. This sequence joins TRBV11-2 and TRBJ1-1; no clear D. There are 13 residues in the CDR3. CDR1 and CDR2 (germline): SGHAT, FQNNGV. V was trimmed by 3 bases and J by 6 bases, leaving 11 bases between them.